The next 32 T cell receptor beta chains were all read from a single sample in a study of cytomegalovirus exposure and HLA in healthy donors. It was with 60 Vbeta and 13 Jbeta primers that the PCR ran. TCRdb's copy holds only in-frame clones and misses some; the assay was immunoSEQ multiplex PCR. The data contain approximately 79,000 clones, under 80% of them singletons. Specimen: PBMCs. Source of these receptors: a male donor in good health and CMV-seropositive.

V gene TRBV30 combines with J gene TRBJ2-6, with unresolved D. This CDR3 contains 14 residues. The V gene lost 5 bases and the J gene lost 1 base, with 9 bases spanning the gap. Germline assignment: CDR1 GTSNPN and CDR2 SVGIG (reference sequence). The CDR3 spells CAWAIGSGANVLTF. CDR3 DNA: TGTGCCTGGGCTATCGGTTCTGGGGCCAACGTCCTGACTTTC.

V gene TRBV27 combines with J gene TRBJ1-5; weak D call: TRBD1 (6 bases). V was shortened by 4 bases and J by 0 bases, with 16 bases between the two germline ends. CDR3 length equals 17 residues. Per the germline V gene, CDR1 is MNHEY and CDR2 is SMNVEV (reference sequence). The CDR3, as DNA: TGTGCCAGCAGTTACAGGGACGGACCCCTTAGCAATCAGCCCCAGCATTTT. This encodes CASSYRDGPLSNQPQHF.

The chain has TRBV7-8 and TRBJ1-1; D gene ambiguous. Trimming left V 5 bases short and J 1 base short, with 11 bases between. The CDR3 spans 14 residues. The V gene's germline CDR1 is SGHVS and CDR2 FQNEAQ. The CDR3 reads CASSLQTRNTEAFF. The CDR3 coding sequence is TGTGCCAGCAGCCTACAGACAAGGAACACTGAAGCTTTCTTT.

The rearrangement uses TRBV4-3 and TRBJ2-3; 10 positions match TRBD2. The CDR3 runs 16 residues. V lost 1 base to trimming and J lost 1 base; unmatched junction nucleotides: 2. CDR1 LGHNA and CDR2 YSLEER come from the germline V gene. The CDR3 here is CASSQGLAGGTDTQYF. In DNA form, the CDR3 reads TGCGCCAGCAGCCAAGGTCTAGCGGGGGGCACAGATACGCAGTATTTT.

The chain couples TRBV7-9 to TRBJ2-5; tentatively, D is TRBD2 (7 bases). The ends were cut back, 6 bases at V and 4 bases at J, with 15 bases in the middle. Germline CDR1 and CDR2: SEHNR and FQNEAQ (reference sequence). This CDR3 spans 14 amino acids. Here the CDR3 reads CASRGTRGGETQYF. The CDR3 DNA sequence: TGTGCCAGCAGGGGCACAAGGGGGGGAGAGACCCAGTACTTC.

This chain links TRBV6-1 with TRBJ2-7, with 9 bases aligning to TRBD1. Losses at the gene ends were 4 bases for V and 6 bases for J; bases not matched to a gene: 4. CDR3 length equals 13 residues. Germline loops: CDR1 MNHNS, CDR2 SASEGT. Written as DNA, the CDR3 is TGTGCCAGCAGTGGCCGGACAGGGGCCGAGCAGTACTTC. Amino acids: CASSGRTGAEQYF.

This clone was detected only once. This rearrangement joins TRBV13 to TRBJ2-1; 7 bases map to TRBD1. The germline V gene encodes CDR1 PRHDT and CDR2 FYEKMQ (reference sequence). V gave up 5 bases and J gave up 4 bases; unmatched junction bases: 2. CDR3 length: 13 amino acids. The CDR3 region is CASSPQGYNEQFF. The CDR3 coding sequence is TGTGCCAGCAGCCCACAGGGGTACAATGAGCAGTTCTTC.

The chain couples TRBV27 to TRBJ2-7; possibly TRBD2 for D (5 bases). V gave up 3 bases and J gave up 7 bases, with 25 bases separating them. There are 17 residues in the CDR3. CDR1 is MNHEY, CDR2 SMNVEV, per germline (reference sequence). CDR3 sequence (DNA): TGTGCCAGCAGTTTTATTGGGGTCACTAGATTCCCCTCGGAGCAGTACTTC. Encoded protein: CASSFIGVTRFPSEQYF.

The chain joins TRBV19 to TRBJ1-3; a weak D match, TRBD1 (5 bases). In germline, CDR1 is LNHDA, CDR2 SQIVND (reference sequence). The V end lost 6 bases, the J end lost 4 bases, and 16 bases lay between the germline ends. The CDR3 is 15 residues long. In DNA form, the CDR3 reads TGTGCCAGTAGCCCTGGGGCCGAGGCGGGAAACACCATATATTTT. It codes for CASSPGAEAGNTIYF.

The chain couples TRBV4-3 to TRBJ2-1, with 14 bases that match TRBD2. Germline V gene lookup returns CDR1 LGHNA and CDR2 YSLEER. Trimming cost V 4 bases and J 5 bases; bases outside gene matches: 7. This CDR3 contains 17 residues. Here the CDR3 reads CASSPGLAGANNNEQFF. The CDR3 coding sequence is TGCGCCAGCAGCCCGGGACTAGCGGGGGCCAATAACAATGAGCAGTTCTTC.

This clone was seen just once. The chain combines TRBV2 with TRBJ1-5; perhaps TRBD1 as D (5 bases). The CDR3 is 14 amino acids. With 6 bases removed from V and 4 bases from J, the gap between germline ends came to 13 bases. Germline V gene sequence: CDR1 SNHLY, CDR2 FYNNEI. Written as DNA, the CDR3 is TGTGCCAGCAGCGGAGGTGGGGGGAATCAGCCCCAGCATTTT. This sequence encodes CASSGGGGNQPQHF.

The rearrangement uses TRBV10-3 and TRBJ1-6, with D hard to call. Germline values: CDR1 ENHRY, CDR2 SYGVKD. V lost 6 bases and J 11 bases, leaving 8 bases between the germline ends. The CDR3 extends over 11 amino acids. In DNA form, the CDR3 reads TGTGCCATCAGCCCGAGGCCACCCCTCCACTTT. This translates into CAISPRPPLHF.

The chain recombines TRBV10-3 with TRBJ2-2; D is possibly TRBD1 (6 bases). There are 14 residues in the CDR3. From germline, CDR1 is ENHRY and CDR2 SYGVKD. V was clipped by 11 bases and J by 2 bases, with 15 bases between them. The chain's CDR3 is CAVRQVANTGELFF. DNA for the CDR3: TGTGCCGTCCGACAGGTGGCAAACACCGGGGAGCTGTTTTTT.

The chain recombines TRBV27 with TRBJ1-4, with TRBD1 identical over 11 bases. The CDR3 has 14 amino acids. V was clipped by 7 bases and J by 8 bases; unmatched bases: 6. Germline V gene sequence: CDR1 MNHEY, CDR2 SMNVEV (reference sequence). DNA of the CDR3: TGTGCCAGCACATCCGGGACAGGGGGAGAAAAACTGTTTTTT. Translation: CASTSGTGGEKLFF.

The rearrangement joins TRBV2 to TRBJ1-2, with a weak D call TRBD1 (5 bases). Trimming removed 3 bases from V and 3 bases from J, with 20 bases in between. This CDR3 comprises 17 residues. The germline V gene encodes CDR1 SNHLY and CDR2 FYNNEI. CDR3 in amino acids: CASSENFSVARDYGYTF. The CDR3 coding sequence is TGTGCCAGCAGTGAGAACTTCTCCGTGGCCAGGGACTATGGCTACACCTTC.

The rearrangement uses TRBV19 and TRBJ2-5; TRBD2 might be the D (7 bases). V lost 8 bases, J lost 4 bases, and 14 bases lay in between. The CDR3 loop spans 13 amino acids. Germline V gene lookup returns CDR1 LNHDA and CDR2 SQIVND (reference sequence). CDR3 region: CASSPGGTETQYF. The CDR3 DNA reads as TGTGCCAGTTCCCCGGGGGGCACAGAGACCCAGTACTTC.

This clone was counted once. The chain links TRBV6-1 to TRBJ1-2; D is unclear. The germline CDR1 and CDR2 sequences are MNHNS and SASEGT. The ends were cut back, 3 bases at V and 8 bases at J, with 7 bases in the middle. This CDR3 is built from 11 residues. The DNA of the CDR3 is TGTGCCAGCAGTGACCCTTTGGGCTACACCTTC. This gives the protein CASSDPLGYTF.

In this sample, this clone turned up once. The chain uses TRBV7-8 and TRBJ2-7; weak D call: TRBD1 (6 bases). The CDR3 is 13 amino acids. Trimming removed 5 bases from V and 7 bases from J, with 15 bases in between. Germline V gene data show CDR1 as SGHVS and CDR2 as FQNEAQ. CDR3 sequence reads: CASSLTGYQEQYF. The DNA for the CDR3 is TGTGCCAGCAGCCTTACAGGGTATCAGGAGCAGTACTTC.

The chain uses TRBV2 and TRBJ2-1; TRBD2 matches at 11 bases. The V and J ends lost 6 bases and 0 bases, in that order; junction bases with no gene match: 10. The CDR3 is 18 amino acids. Germline V gives CDR1 SNHLY, CDR2 FYNNEI. The CDR3 bases are TGTGCCAGCAGCCTTGGACTAGCGGGTGACAGCTCCTACAATGAGCAGTTCTTC. Translation: CASSLGLAGDSSYNEQFF. Looking up the rest from reference TRBV2 and TRBJ2-1 gives the full variable domain: EPEVTQTPSHQVTQMGQEVILRCVPISNHLYFYWYRQILGQKVEFLVSFYNNEISEKSEIFDDQFSVERPDGSNFTLKIRSTKLEDSAMYFCASSLGLAGDSSYNEQFFGPGTRLTVL.

The rearrangement uses TRBV9 and TRBJ2-5; possible D gene TRBD2, 5 bases. The CDR3 is 16 amino acids. Between the trimmed V and J ends, which lost 4 bases and 5 bases, there was a span of 21 bases. CDR1 SGDLS and CDR2 YYNGEE come from the germline V gene. CDR3 DNA: TGTGCCAGCAGCCCCCCGAGTATCGGAGGTTCGGAGACCCAGTACTTC. This translates into CASSPPSIGGSETQYF.

V and J are TRBV29-1 and TRBJ2-6; TRBD2 might be the D (7 bases). V was trimmed by 3 bases and J by 2 bases, leaving 11 bases between them. Germline CDR1 reads SQVTM; CDR2 reads ANQGSEA. This CDR3 has 15 residues. CDR3 in DNA: TGCAGCGTTGAGGGGGGGGGCGCTGGGGCCAACGTCCTGACTTTC. Encoded protein: CSVEGGGAGANVLTF.

The rearrangement links TRBV5-1 to TRBJ2-1; 9 nucleotides agree with TRBD2. CDR1 is SGHRS and CDR2 is YFSETQ in the germline V gene. This CDR3 has 15 amino acids. The V gene end was trimmed by 1 base and the J gene end by 5 bases; junction bases not matched to a gene: 4. The CDR3 reads CASSLFRLADNEQFF. The CDR3 DNA follows: TGCGCCAGCAGCTTGTTCCGACTAGCGGACAATGAGCAGTTCTTC. The whole variable domain, filled in from reference TRBV5-1 and TRBJ2-1, reads KAGVTQTPRYLIKTRGQQVTLSCSPISGHRSVSWYQQTPGQGLQFLFEYFSETQRNKGNFPGRFSGRQFSNSRSEMNVSTLELGDSALYLCASSLFRLADNEQFFGPGTRLTVL.

CDR3 residues: CASSEDRAALHF. CDR3 bases: TGTGCCAGCAGTGAGGACAGAGCAGCCCTCCACTTT. V and J are TRBV6-5 and TRBJ1-6; perhaps TRBD1 as D (6 bases). The CDR3 consists of 12 residues. Per the germline V gene, CDR1 is MNHEY and CDR2 is SVGAGI. V lost 5 bases and J lost 14, with 13 bases in between.

The CDR3 loop is CASTRGMNTEAFF. CDR3 nucleotide sequence: TGTGCCAGCACCCGGGGTATGAACACTGAAGCTTTCTTT. The gene calls are TRBV7-2 and TRBJ1-1, with D unclear. Germline CDR1 is SGHTA and CDR2 is FQGNSA. The CDR3 length is 13 residues. V lost 7 bases, J lost 0 bases, and 9 bases lay in between.

The CDR3 DNA reads TGTGCCAGCAGTTTGAGACTAGCGGGGGACACAGATACGCAGTATTTT. Its protein product is CASSLRLAGDTDTQYF. This chain uses TRBV6-5 with TRBJ2-3; 12 positions match TRBD2. This CDR3 region has 16 residues. The V and J ends lost 4 bases and 2 bases, in that order; junction bases with no gene match: 4. Germline CDR1 is MNHEY and CDR2 is SVGAGI.

By sample fraction, this clone is medium-sized (0.01 to 0.1%). This chain links TRBV11-3 with TRBJ1-4, with 7 bases that match TRBD1. V was pared by 4 bases and J by 2 bases, with 1 base of the junction left unmatched. This CDR3 has 14 amino acids. The germline V gene has CDR1 SGHNT and CDR2 YENEEA. For the CDR3, the DNA is TGTGCCAGCAGCTCCAGGGGGACTAATGAAAAACTGTTTTTT. This codes for CASSSRGTNEKLFF.

This rearrangement joins TRBV7-2 to TRBJ2-7; 7 bases are a match to TRBD1. The germline V gene encodes CDR1 SGHTA and CDR2 FQGNSA. The V and J ends lost 1 base and 7 bases, in that order; junction bases with no gene match: 13. The length of the CDR3 is 16 residues. In DNA form, the CDR3 reads TGTGCCAGCAGCTTAGGACCGGTACTAGGGGGCGAGGAGCAGTACTTC. Translated: CASSLGPVLGGEEQYF.

The chain employs TRBV11-3 and TRBJ1-1; D is ambiguous. Germline-derived CDR1 and CDR2 are SGHNT and YENEEA. V dropped 0 bases and J dropped 3 bases, with 5 bases sitting between them. The CDR3 is 13 amino acids. The chain's CDR3 is CASSLDRDTEAFF. CDR3 sequence (DNA): TGTGCCAGCAGCTTAGATCGGGACACTGAAGCTTTCTTT.

CDR3 nucleotides: TGTGCCAGCAGCCAGGGGGACTCCTACGAGCAGTACTTC. It specifies CASSQGDSYEQYF. The V call is TRBV7-9, the J call TRBJ2-7, with 7 bases fitting TRBD1. There are 13 residues in the CDR3. Per the germline V gene, CDR1 is SEHNR and CDR2 is FQNEAQ (reference sequence). Unmatched junction bases numbered 1, after V lost 5 bases and J lost 0 bases.

This chain links TRBV15 with TRBJ1-2; no clear D. The CDR3 loop spans 16 amino acids. The germline V gene encodes CDR1 LNHNV and CDR2 YYDKDF (reference sequence). The V end lost 1 base, the J end lost 5 bases, and 17 bases lay between the germline ends. The CDR3 here is CATSRVPAQVGYGYTF. The CDR3 DNA reads as TGTGCCACCAGCAGAGTACCCGCGCAGGTCGGTTATGGCTACACCTTC.

The chain is built from TRBV5-1 and TRBJ2-5; D perhaps matches TRBD1 (7 bases). The CDR3 extends over 15 amino acids. Germline values: CDR1 SGHRS, CDR2 YFSETQ. The germline V and J ends were trimmed by 10 bases and 3 bases, with 22 bases remaining between them. The CDR3: CAASGGGQKEETQYF. CDR3 bases: TGCGCCGCCTCCGGAGGGGGACAGAAGGAAGAGACCCAGTACTTC.

The chain uses TRBV4-2 and TRBJ1-1; 7 bases map to TRBD1. After removal of 8 bases from V and 0 bases from J, the junction contained 6 bases not matched to a gene. The CDR3 loop spans 14 amino acids. The V gene's germline CDR1 is LGHNA and CDR2 YNFKEQ. This CDR3 reads CASRPQGMNTEAFF. DNA for the CDR3: TGTGCCAGCCGCCCACAGGGGATGAACACTGAAGCTTTCTTT.